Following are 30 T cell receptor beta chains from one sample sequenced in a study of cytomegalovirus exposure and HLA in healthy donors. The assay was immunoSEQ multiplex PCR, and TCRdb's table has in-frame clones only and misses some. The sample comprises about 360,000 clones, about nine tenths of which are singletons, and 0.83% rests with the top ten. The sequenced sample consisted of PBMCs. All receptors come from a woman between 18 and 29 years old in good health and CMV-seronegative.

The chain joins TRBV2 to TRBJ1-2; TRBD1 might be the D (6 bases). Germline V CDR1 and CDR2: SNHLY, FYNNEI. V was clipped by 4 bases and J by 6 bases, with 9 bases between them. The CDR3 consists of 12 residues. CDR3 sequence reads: CASSVRDNGYTF. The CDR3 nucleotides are TGTGCCAGCAGTGTAAGGGACAATGGCTACACCTTC. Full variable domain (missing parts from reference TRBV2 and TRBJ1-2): EPEVTQTPSHQVTQMGQEVILRCVPISNHLYFYWYRQILGQKVEFLVSFYNNEISEKSEIFDDQFSVERPDGSNFTLKIRSTKLEDSAMYFCASSVRDNGYTFGSGTRLTVV.

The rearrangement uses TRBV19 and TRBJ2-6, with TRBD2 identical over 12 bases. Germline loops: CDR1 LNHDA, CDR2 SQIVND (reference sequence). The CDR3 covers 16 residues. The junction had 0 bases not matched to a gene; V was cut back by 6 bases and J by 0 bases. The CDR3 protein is CASRLAGGSGANVLTF. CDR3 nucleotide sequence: TGTGCCAGTAGACTAGCGGGAGGCTCTGGGGCCAACGTCCTGACTTTC.

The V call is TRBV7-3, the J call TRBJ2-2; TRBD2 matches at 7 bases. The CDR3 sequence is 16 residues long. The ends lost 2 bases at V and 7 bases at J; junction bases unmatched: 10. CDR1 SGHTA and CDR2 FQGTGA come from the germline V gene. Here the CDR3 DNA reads TGTGCCAGCAGCTTATGGGCCAGCGGGGATGGCGGGGAGCTGTTTTTT. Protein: CASSLWASGDGGELFF.

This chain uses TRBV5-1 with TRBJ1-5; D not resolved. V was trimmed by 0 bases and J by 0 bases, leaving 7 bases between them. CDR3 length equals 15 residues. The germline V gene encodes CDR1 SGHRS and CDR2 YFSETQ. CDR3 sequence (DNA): TGCGCCAGCAGCTTGGTACAGCTTAGCAATCAGCCCCAGCATTTT. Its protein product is CASSLVQLSNQPQHF.

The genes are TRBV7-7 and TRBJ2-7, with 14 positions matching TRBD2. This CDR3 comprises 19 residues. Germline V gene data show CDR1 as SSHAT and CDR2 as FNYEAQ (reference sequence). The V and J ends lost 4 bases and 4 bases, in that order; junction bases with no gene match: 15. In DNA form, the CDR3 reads TGTGCCAGCAGCTACCCCGGACTAGCGGGAGGCCCGTTGATGTACGAGCAGTACTTC. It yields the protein CASSYPGLAGGPLMYEQYF.

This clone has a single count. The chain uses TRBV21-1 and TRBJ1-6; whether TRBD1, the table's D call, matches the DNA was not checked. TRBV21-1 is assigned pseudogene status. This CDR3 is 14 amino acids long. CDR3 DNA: TGTGCCAGCAGCAAAAAAGGGGCTAATTCACCCCTCCACTTT. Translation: CASSKKGANSPLHF.

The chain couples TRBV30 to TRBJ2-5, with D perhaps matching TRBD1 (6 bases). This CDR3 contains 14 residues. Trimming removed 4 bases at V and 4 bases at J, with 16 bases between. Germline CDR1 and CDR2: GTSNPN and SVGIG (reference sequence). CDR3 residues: CAWTSIRGIETQYF. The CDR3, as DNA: TGTGCCTGGACCTCAATCAGGGGTATAGAGACCCAGTACTTC.

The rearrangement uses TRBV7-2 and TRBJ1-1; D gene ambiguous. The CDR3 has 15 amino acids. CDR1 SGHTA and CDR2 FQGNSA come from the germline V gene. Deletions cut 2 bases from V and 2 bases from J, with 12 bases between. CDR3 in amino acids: CASSLILQRNTEAFF. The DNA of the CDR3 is TGTGCCAGCAGCTTAATTCTACAGAGAAACACTGAAGCTTTCTTT. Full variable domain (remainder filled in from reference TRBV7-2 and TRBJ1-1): GAGVSQSPSNKVTEKGKDVELRCDPISGHTALYWYRQSLGQGLEFLIYFQGNSAPDKSGLPSDRFSAERTGGSVSTLTIQRTQQEDSAVYLCASSLILQRNTEAFFGQGTRLTVV.

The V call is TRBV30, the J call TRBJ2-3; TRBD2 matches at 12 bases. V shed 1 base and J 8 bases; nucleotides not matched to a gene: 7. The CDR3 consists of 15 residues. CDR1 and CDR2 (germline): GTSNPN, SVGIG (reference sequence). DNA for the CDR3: TGTGCCTGGAGTGGCCCTAGCGGGGGGGCAGCTACGCAGTATTTT. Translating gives CAWSGPSGGAATQYF.

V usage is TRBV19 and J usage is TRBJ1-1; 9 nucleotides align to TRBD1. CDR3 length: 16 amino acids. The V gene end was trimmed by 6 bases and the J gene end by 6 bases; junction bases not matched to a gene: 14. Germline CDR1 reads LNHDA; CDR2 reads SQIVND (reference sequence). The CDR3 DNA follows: TGTGCCAGTAGAACATTTCCCGGGACAGGGAGTGCTGAAGCTTTCTTT. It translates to CASRTFPGTGSAEAFF. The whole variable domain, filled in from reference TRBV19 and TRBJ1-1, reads DGGITQSPKYLFRKEGQNVTLSCEQNLNHDAMYWYRQDPGQGLRLIYYSQIVNDFQKGDIAEGYSVSREKKESFPLTVTSAQKNPTAFYLCASRTFPGTGSAEAFFGQGTRLTVV.

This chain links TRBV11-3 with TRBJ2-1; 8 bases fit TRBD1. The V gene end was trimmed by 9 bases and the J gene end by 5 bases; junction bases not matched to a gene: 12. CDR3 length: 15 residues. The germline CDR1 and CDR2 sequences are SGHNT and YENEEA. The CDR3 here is CASNPGGQVNNEQFF. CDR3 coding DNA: TGTGCCAGTAACCCCGGGGGACAGGTCAACAATGAGCAGTTCTTC.

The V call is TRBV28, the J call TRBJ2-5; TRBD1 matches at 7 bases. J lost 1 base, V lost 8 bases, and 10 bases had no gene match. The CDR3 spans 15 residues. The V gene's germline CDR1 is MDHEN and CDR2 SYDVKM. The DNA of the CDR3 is TGTGCCAGCTCACGAGGGGACAGATTCCAAGAGACCCAGTACTTC. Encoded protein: CASSRGDRFQETQYF.

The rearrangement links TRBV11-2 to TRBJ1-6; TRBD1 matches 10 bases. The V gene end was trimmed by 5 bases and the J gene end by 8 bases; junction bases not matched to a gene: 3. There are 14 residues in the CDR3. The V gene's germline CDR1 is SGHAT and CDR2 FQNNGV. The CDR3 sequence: CASSQGQGYSPLHF. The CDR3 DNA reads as TGTGCCAGCAGCCAGGGACAGGGGTATTCACCCCTCCACTTT.

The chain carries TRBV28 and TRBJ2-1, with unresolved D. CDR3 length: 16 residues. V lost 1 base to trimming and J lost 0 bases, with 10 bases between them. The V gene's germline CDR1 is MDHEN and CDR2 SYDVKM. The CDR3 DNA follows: TGTGCCAGCAGTTTATCCCTCTCCCGCTCCTACAATGAGCAGTTCTTC. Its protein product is CASSLSLSRSYNEQFF.

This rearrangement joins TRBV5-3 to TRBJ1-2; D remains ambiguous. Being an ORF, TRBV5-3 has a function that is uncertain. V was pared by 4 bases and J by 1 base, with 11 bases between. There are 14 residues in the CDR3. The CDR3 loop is CARSLPDCNYGYTF. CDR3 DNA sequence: TGTGCCAGAAGCCTCCCGGACTGTAACTATGGCTACACCTTC.

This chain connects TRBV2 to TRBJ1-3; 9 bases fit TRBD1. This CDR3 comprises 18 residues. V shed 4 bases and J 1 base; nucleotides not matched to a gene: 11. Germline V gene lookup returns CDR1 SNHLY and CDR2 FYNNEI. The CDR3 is CASSGVGQGFLSGNTIYF. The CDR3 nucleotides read TGTGCCAGCAGTGGCGTAGGACAGGGGTTTTTGTCTGGAAACACCATATATTTT.

CDR3 loop: CASTYPGSYEQYF. The DNA of the CDR3 is TGTGCCAGCACTTACCCGGGCTCCTACGAGCAGTACTTC. J is TRBJ2-7 and V is TRBV2; no firm D call. The CDR3 is 13 residues long. Deletions cut 7 bases from V and 0 bases from J, with 10 bases between. In germline, CDR1 is SNHLY, CDR2 FYNNEI.

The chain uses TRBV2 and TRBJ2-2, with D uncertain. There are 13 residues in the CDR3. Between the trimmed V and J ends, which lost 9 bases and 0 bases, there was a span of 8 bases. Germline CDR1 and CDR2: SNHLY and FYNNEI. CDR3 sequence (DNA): TGTGCCAGATCGGTATCGAACACCGGGGAGCTGTTTTTT. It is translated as CARSVSNTGELFF.

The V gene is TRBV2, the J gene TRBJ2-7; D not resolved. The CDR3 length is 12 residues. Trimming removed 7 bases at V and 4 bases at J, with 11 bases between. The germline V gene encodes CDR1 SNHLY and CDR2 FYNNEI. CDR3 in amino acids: CASTETLYEQYF. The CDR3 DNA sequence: TGTGCCAGCACCGAAACCCTATACGAGCAGTACTTC.

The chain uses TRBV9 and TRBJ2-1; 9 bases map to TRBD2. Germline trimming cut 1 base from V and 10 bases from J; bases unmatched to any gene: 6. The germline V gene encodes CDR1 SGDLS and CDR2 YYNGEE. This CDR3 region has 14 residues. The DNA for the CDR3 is TGTGCCAGCAGCGTAAGTGCGGGAGGGCCCGAGCAGTTCTTC. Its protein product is CASSVSAGGPEQFF.

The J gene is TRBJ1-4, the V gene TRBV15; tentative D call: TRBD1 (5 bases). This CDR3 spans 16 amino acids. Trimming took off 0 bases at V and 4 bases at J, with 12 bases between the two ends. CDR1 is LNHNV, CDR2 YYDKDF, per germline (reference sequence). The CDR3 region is CATSRDVQAGNEKLFF. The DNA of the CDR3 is TGTGCCACCAGCAGAGATGTACAGGCCGGTAATGAAAAACTGTTTTTT.

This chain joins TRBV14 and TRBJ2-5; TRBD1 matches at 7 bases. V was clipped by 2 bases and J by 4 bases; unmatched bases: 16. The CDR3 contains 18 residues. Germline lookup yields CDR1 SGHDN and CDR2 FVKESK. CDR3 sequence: CASSQTLTGRKTRETQYF. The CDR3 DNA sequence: TGTGCCAGCAGCCAAACCCTGACAGGGCGTAAAACGAGAGAGACCCAGTACTTC.

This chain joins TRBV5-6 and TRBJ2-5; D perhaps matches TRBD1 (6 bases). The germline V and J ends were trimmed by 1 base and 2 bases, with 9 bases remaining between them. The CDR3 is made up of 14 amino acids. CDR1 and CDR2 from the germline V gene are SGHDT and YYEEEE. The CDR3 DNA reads TGTGCCAGCAGCTTGAGAGGGGGACAAGAGACCCAGTACTTC. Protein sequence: CASSLRGGQETQYF.

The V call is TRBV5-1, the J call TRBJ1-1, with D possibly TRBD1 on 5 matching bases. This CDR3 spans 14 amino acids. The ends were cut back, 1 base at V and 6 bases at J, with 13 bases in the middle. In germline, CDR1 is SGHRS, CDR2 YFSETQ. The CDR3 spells CASSLQRPGAEAFF. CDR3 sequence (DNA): TGCGCCAGCAGCTTGCAAAGGCCGGGGGCTGAAGCTTTCTTT.

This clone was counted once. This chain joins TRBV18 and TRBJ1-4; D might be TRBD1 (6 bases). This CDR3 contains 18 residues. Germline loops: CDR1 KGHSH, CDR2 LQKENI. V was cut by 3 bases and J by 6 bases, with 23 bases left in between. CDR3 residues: CASSPSTGGAENYEKLFF. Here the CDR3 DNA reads TGTGCCAGCTCACCGAGTACCGGGGGGGCAGAGAATTATGAAAAACTGTTTTTT.

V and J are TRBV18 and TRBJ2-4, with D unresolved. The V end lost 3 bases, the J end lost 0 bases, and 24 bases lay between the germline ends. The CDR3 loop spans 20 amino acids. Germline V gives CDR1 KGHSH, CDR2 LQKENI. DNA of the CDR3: TGTGCCAGCTCACCTCAGACGGCGGCAGCCTACCTACTAGCCAAAAACATTCAGTACTTC. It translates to CASSPQTAAAYLLAKNIQYF.

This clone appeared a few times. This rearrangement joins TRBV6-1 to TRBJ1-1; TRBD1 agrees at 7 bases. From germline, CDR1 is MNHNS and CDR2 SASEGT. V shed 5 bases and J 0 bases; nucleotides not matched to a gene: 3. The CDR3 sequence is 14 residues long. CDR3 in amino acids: CASSLGQLNTEAFF. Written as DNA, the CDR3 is TGTGCCAGCAGTTTGGGACAGTTGAACACTGAAGCTTTCTTT.

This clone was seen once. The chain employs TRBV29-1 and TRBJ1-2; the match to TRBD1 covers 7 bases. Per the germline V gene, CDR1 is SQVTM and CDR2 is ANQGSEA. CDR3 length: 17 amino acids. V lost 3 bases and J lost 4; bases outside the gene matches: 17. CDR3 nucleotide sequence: TGCAGCGTTGAGAGCCTAGACCACGTTGCAGGGGGCTATGGCTACACCTTC. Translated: CSVESLDHVAGGYGYTF.

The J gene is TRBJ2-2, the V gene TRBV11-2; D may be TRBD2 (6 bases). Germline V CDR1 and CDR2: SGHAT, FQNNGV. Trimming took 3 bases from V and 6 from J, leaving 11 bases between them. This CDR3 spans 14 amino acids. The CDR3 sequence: CASSFYRLAGELFF. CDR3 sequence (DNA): TGTGCCAGCAGCTTTTATCGACTAGCCGGGGAGCTGTTTTTT.

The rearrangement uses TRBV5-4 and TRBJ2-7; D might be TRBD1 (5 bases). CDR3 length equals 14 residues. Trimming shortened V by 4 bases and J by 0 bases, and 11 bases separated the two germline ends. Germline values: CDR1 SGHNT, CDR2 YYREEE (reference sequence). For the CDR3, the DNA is TGTGCCAGCAGCCAGGGAACAGTCTCCTACGAGCAGTACTTC. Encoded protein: CASSQGTVSYEQYF.